Following are 31 T cell receptor beta chains from one sample sequenced in a study of CD8 T cells in ankylosing spondylitis. TCRdb passed the 5' RACE reads through MiXCR, listing each CDR3 protein once. Of about 140,000 distinct CDR3 sequences listed, approximately 10% are singletons. Sequenced: blood, either unsorted or a sorted T cell fraction (not recorded which). The receptors stem from a female donor with ankylosing spondylitis or in good health (not recorded which).

About this clonotype itself: Relative to the germline gene, one junction end is altered; a read error may explain this. V gene TRBV19 combines with J gene TRBJ2-4; D perhaps matches TRBD1 (6 bases). This CDR3 region has 17 residues. Germline V lookup: CDR1 LNHDA, CDR2 SQIVND (reference sequence). CDR3 region: CATSIPQGWGAKNIQYF. For the CDR3, the DNA is TGTGCCACTAGTATACCTCAGGGGTGGGGAGCCAAAAACATTCAGTACTTC.

This clonotype was counted between two and nine times. The rearrangement uses TRBV5-1 and TRBJ2-1, with 8 bases lining up with TRBD1. Germline CDR1 is SGHRS and CDR2 is YFSETQ. The CDR3 is 15 amino acids. The V and J ends lost 4 bases and 2 bases, in that order; junction bases with no gene match: 5. The CDR3 loop is CASSGLDRAYNEQFF. The CDR3 DNA reads as TGCGCCAGCAGCGGGTTGGACAGGGCCTACAATGAGCAGTTCTTC.

At least ten counts were recorded for this clonotype. This chain connects TRBV20-1 to TRBJ2-1; 9 bases align to TRBD2. V lost 1 base and J lost 4; bases outside the gene matches: 2. This CDR3 is built from 14 residues. Germline CDR1 DFQATT, CDR2 SNEGSKA (reference sequence). The chain's CDR3 is CSARGAGGYNEQFF. CDR3 DNA: TGCAGTGCTAGAGGGGCGGGAGGGTACAATGAGCAGTTCTTC.

There are many counts of this clonotype. V gene TRBV6-5 combines with J gene TRBJ2-2; D is unresolved. The CDR3 runs 14 residues. The V gene's germline CDR1 is MNHEY and CDR2 SVGAGI. The V and J ends lost 4 bases and 1 base respectively, with 7 bases between them. This CDR3 is CASSSRLNTGELFF. In nucleotides, the CDR3 is TGTGCCAGCAGTTCTCGATTGAACACCGGGGAGCTGTTTTTT.

The CDR3 loop is CASSELAEETQYF. CDR3 bases: TGTGCCAGCAGTGAACTAGCGGAAGAGACCCAGTACTTC. The chain combines TRBV2 with TRBJ2-5; 7 bases are a match to TRBD2. Per the germline V gene, CDR1 is SNHLY and CDR2 is FYNNEI. The CDR3 contains 13 residues. Trimming cost V 2 bases and J 3 bases; bases outside gene matches: 0.

Many counts were recorded for this clonotype. The gene calls are TRBV20-1 and TRBJ2-5, with TRBD2 matching over 9 bases. The CDR3 runs to 14 residues. Germline loops: CDR1 DFQATT, CDR2 SNEGSKA (reference sequence). The junction had 4 bases not matched to a gene; V was cut back by 4 bases and J by 1 base. The chain's CDR3 is CSATLGLAQETQYF. DNA of the CDR3: TGCAGTGCTACCTTGGGACTAGCCCAAGAGACCCAGTACTTC.

This chain connects TRBV20-1 to TRBJ2-7; D unresolved. V shed 3 bases and J shed 2 bases, with 17 bases lying between them. Germline lookup yields CDR1 DFQATT and CDR2 SNEGSKA (reference sequence). The CDR3 is 15 residues long. The CDR3 spells CSASWDPDLTYEQYF. The DNA for the CDR3 is TGCAGTGCTAGCTGGGATCCCGACCTAACCTACGAGCAGTACTTC.

This clonotype occurred many times. This sequence joins TRBV11-2 and TRBJ1-1; D unclear. Deletions cut 1 base from V and 1 base from J, with 16 bases between. This CDR3 has 17 residues. In germline, CDR1 is SGHAT, CDR2 FQNNGV. CDR3 sequence: CASSLGSSQVQNTEAFF. As DNA, the CDR3 is TGTGCCAGCAGCTTAGGCTCCTCTCAGGTACAGAACACTGAAGCTTTCTTT. Full variable domain (missing parts from reference TRBV11-2 and TRBJ1-1): EAGVAQSPRYKIIEKRQSVAFWCNPISGHATLYWYQQILGQGPKLLIQFQNNGVVDDSQLPKDRFSAERLKGVDSTLKIQPAKLEDSAVYLCASSLGSSQVQNTEAFFGQGTRLTVV.

This clonotype was detected many times. The chain combines TRBV7-2 with TRBJ2-1, with 8 bases lining up with TRBD2. The V and J ends lost 2 bases and 9 bases, in that order; junction bases with no gene match: 9. This CDR3 has 15 amino acids. In germline, CDR1 is SGHTA, CDR2 FQGNSA. The CDR3 nucleotides read TGTGCCAGCAGCTTACAGGGACTAGGGTCGACTGAGCAGTTCTTC. It encodes CASSLQGLGSTEQFF.

On this clonotype itself: A much larger clone is a single base away; this may be a read error. The chain combines TRBV20-1 with TRBJ2-1; the match to TRBD2 covers 7 bases. With V trimmed by 1 base and J by 8 bases, 11 bases remained unmatched. From germline, CDR1 is DFQATT and CDR2 SNEGSKA (reference sequence). This CDR3 is 15 amino acids long. The CDR3 is CSARGGGSRVDEQFF. CDR3 in DNA: TGCAGTGCTAGAGGGGGGGGTAGCAGAGTGGATGAGCAGTTCTTC.

Ten or more counts support this clonotype. This chain uses TRBV11-2 with TRBJ1-2, with 7 bases lining up with TRBD1. The length of the CDR3 is 14 residues. The germline V gene encodes CDR1 SGHAT and CDR2 FQNNGV. Trimming removed 2 bases from V and 2 bases from J; junction bases left unmatched: 2. The DNA of the CDR3 is TGTGCCAGCAGCTTATTGGGACAGAACTATGGCTACACCTTC. This gives the protein CASSLLGQNYGYTF.

Ten or more counts support this clonotype. The chain uses TRBV27 and TRBJ1-2, with 8 positions matching TRBD1. Germline loops: CDR1 MNHEY, CDR2 SMNVEV (reference sequence). The V and J ends lost 7 bases and 4 bases, in that order; junction bases with no gene match: 14. This CDR3 has 16 residues. The CDR3 loop reads CASIKLGQGLAYGYTF. CDR3 bases: TGTGCCAGCATCAAACTCGGACAGGGTCTGGCCTATGGCTACACCTTC.

This clonotype was counted many times. The V and J genes are TRBV5-6 and TRBJ2-7; TRBD2 aligns across 7 bases. This CDR3 is built from 18 residues. Germline CDR1 SGHDT, CDR2 YYEEEE. J lost 4 bases, V lost 1 base, and 17 bases had no gene match. The CDR3 DNA is TGTGCCAGCAGCTTGAGTCAACGAGGGGCGGGAGTAAAGTACGAGCAGTACTTC. The encoded protein is CASSLSQRGAGVKYEQYF. The whole variable domain, remainder taken from reference TRBV5-6 and TRBJ2-7, is DAGVTQSPTHLIKTRGQQVTLRCSPKSGHDTVSWYQQALGQGPQFIFQYYEEEERQRGNFPDRFSGHQFPNYSSELNVNALLLGDSALYLCASSLSQRGAGVKYEQYFGPGTRLTVT.

This clonotype was seen many times. This rearrangement joins TRBV15 to TRBJ2-2; D ambiguous. Trimming removed 0 bases from V and 4 bases from J, with 9 bases in between. Germline V lookup: CDR1 LNHNV, CDR2 YYDKDF (reference sequence). The CDR3 sequence is 15 residues long. The CDR3 DNA sequence: TGTGCCACCAGCAGAGATCGACTTTCCACCGGGGAGCTGTTTTTT. Translation: CATSRDRLSTGELFF.

This clonotype was counted ten times or more. The J gene is TRBJ1-2, the V gene TRBV29-1; possible D gene TRBD1, 5 bases. The V and J ends lost 7 bases and 8 bases respectively, with 20 bases between them. This CDR3 is 13 amino acids long. Germline V gene sequence: CDR1 SQVTM, CDR2 ANQGSEA. CDR3 protein: CSAAGANVGGYTF. The CDR3 region has the DNA TGCAGCGCCGCCGGGGCCAACGTTGGGGGCTACACCTTC.

This clonotype has a count of ten or more. V and J are TRBV29-1 and TRBJ1-5; TRBD1 is a possible D gene (5 bases). CDR1 is SQVTM, CDR2 ANQGSEA, per germline. The CDR3 runs 14 residues. V shed 4 bases and J shed 7 bases, with 17 bases lying between them. The CDR3 nucleotides read TGCAGCGTTGGGGGTTGGGGGAATGAACAGCCCCAGCATTTT. It is translated as CSVGGWGNEQPQHF.

V and J are TRBV12-3 or TRBV12-4 and TRBJ1-5; 8 positions match TRBD1. The CDR3 runs 13 residues. The J segment lost 7 bases and the V segment lost 6 bases, leaving 5 bases of the junction unmatched. CDR3 protein: CASSPGGGQPQHF. The CDR3 DNA reads as TGTGCCAGCAGCCCAGGGGGCGGACAGCCCCAGCATTTT.

The rearrangement uses TRBV5-1 and TRBJ2-2; D is uncertain. Between the trimmed V and J ends, which lost 0 bases and 5 bases, there was a span of 8 bases. Germline lookup yields CDR1 SGHRS and CDR2 YFSETQ. This CDR3 has 14 residues. The CDR3 DNA sequence: TGCGCCAGCAGCTTGGCCTCACGGACCGGGGAGCTGTTTTTT. This translates into CASSLASRTGELFF.

In this sample, this clonotype turned up many times. The rearrangement links TRBV5-1 to TRBJ2-2; D not resolved. Looked up from germline, CDR1 is SGHRS and CDR2 is YFSETQ. The V end lost 0 bases, the J end lost 5 bases, and 11 bases lay between the germline ends. This CDR3 comprises 15 residues. CDR3 amino acids: CASSLERVRTGELFF. The CDR3 bases are TGCGCCAGCAGCTTGGAAAGGGTTCGGACCGGGGAGCTGTTTTTT.

This clonotype was counted many times. The gene calls are TRBV25-1 and TRBJ2-7; 8 nucleotides agree with TRBD2. The CDR3 loop spans 16 amino acids. Germline CDR1 reads MGHDK; CDR2 reads SYGVNS. Trimming took 5 bases from V and 5 from J; bases not matched to a gene: 14. DNA for the CDR3: TGTGCCAGCAGTTCCGAAAACAGCGGGAGTTTCAACGAGCAGTACTTC. Residues: CASSSENSGSFNEQYF.

There are a few counts of this clonotype. The chain is built from TRBV7-9 and TRBJ1-3; D is perhaps TRBD1 (5 bases). CDR3 length: 14 amino acids. Trimming pared 3 bases from V and 4 bases from J, leaving 10 bases between. Germline-derived CDR1 and CDR2 are SEHNR and FQNEAQ (reference sequence). CDR3: CASSLEGPGNTIYF. In DNA, the CDR3 is TGTGCCAGCAGCTTGGAGGGGCCCGGAAACACCATATATTTT.

This clonotype was detected many times. V and J are TRBV7-8 and TRBJ1-3, with D tentatively TRBD1 (6 bases). V was trimmed by 4 bases and J by 4 bases, leaving 14 bases between them. The CDR3 loop spans 15 amino acids. Germline loops: CDR1 SGHVS, CDR2 FQNEAQ. For the CDR3, the DNA is TGTGCCAGCAGCTCCGGCAGGGGTCCAGGAAACACCATATATTTT. This gives the protein CASSSGRGPGNTIYF. Looking up the rest from reference TRBV7-8 and TRBJ1-3 gives the full variable domain: GAGVSQSPRYKVAKRGQDVALRCDPISGHVSLFWYQQALGQGPEFLTYFQNEAQLDKSGLPSDRFFAERPEGSVSTLKIQRTQQEDSAVYLCASSSGRGPGNTIYFGEGSWLTVV.

This clonotype showed up many times. The chain carries TRBV20-1 and TRBJ1-5; D is unresolved. V was trimmed by 3 bases and J by 9 bases, leaving 12 bases between them. CDR3 length equals 12 residues. Germline V gene sequence: CDR1 DFQATT, CDR2 SNEGSKA (reference sequence). CDR3 bases: TGCAGTGCTAGGGCCCCCCAATCGCCCCAGCATTTT. Translated: CSARAPQSPQHF.

J is TRBJ2-1 and V is TRBV19; 7 positions agree with TRBD1. The germline V gene has CDR1 LNHDA and CDR2 SQIVND (reference sequence). The CDR3 contains 13 residues. V was pared by 5 bases and J by 12 bases, with 10 bases of the junction left unmatched. In DNA, the CDR3 is TGTGCCAGTAGTGCCCCTGAGGGGGCATCGCAGTTCTTC. This sequence encodes CASSAPEGASQFF.

This clonotype showed up many times. V usage is TRBV30 and J usage is TRBJ1-4, with D possibly being TRBD1 (6 bases). Germline V gives CDR1 GTSNPN, CDR2 SVGIG (reference sequence). This CDR3 contains 13 residues. V dropped 5 bases and J dropped 3 bases, with 10 bases sitting between them. The CDR3, as DNA: TGTGCCTGGCGGCGACAGGCTAATGAAAAACTGTTTTTT. It yields the protein CAWRRQANEKLFF. Full variable domain (rest looked up from reference TRBV30 and TRBJ1-4): SQTIHQWPATLVQPVGSPLSLECTVEGTSNPNLYWYRQAAGRGLQLLFYSVGIGQISSEVPQNLSASRPQDRQFILSSKKLLLSDSGFYLCAWRRQANEKLFFGSGTQLSVL.

The genes are TRBV29-1 and TRBJ2-2, with D unresolved. From germline, CDR1 is SQVTM and CDR2 ANQGSEA. The CDR3 totals 12 residues. Trimming cost V 3 bases and J 7 bases, with 9 bases left between them. DNA of the CDR3: TGCAGCGTTGATTCGGGCGGCGGGGAGCTGTTTTTT. Translated: CSVDSGGGELFF.

In its sample, this clonotype was seen many times. The V and J genes are TRBV7-9 and TRBJ2-3; TRBD2 aligns across 9 bases. The V gene end was trimmed by 5 bases and the J gene end by 3 bases; junction bases not matched to a gene: 9. The CDR3 has 16 amino acids. Germline V gene data show CDR1 as SEHNR and CDR2 as FQNEAQ (reference sequence). The chain's CDR3 is CASSPTTSGATDTQYF. The DNA of the CDR3 is TGTGCCAGCAGCCCTACGACTAGCGGAGCGACAGATACGCAGTATTTT.

At least ten counts were recorded for this clonotype. Germline is not matched at one junction end, which may reflect a read error. This chain links TRBV3-1 with TRBJ2-3; TRBD1 aligns across 7 bases. CDR1 and CDR2 (germline): LGHDT, YNNKEL (reference sequence). The CDR3 length is 12 residues. The CDR3 coding sequence is TGTGCCAGCACCCAAGGTGGGACAGCGCAGTATTTT. Residues: CASTQGGTAQYF.

This clonotype was detected many times. The chain carries TRBV20-1 and TRBJ2-2, with D maybe TRBD1 (6 bases). Trimming left V 4 bases short and J 6 bases short, with 6 bases between. The CDR3 consists of 11 residues. The germline gives CDR1 DFQATT, CDR2 SNEGSKA (reference sequence). This chain's CDR3 is CSAKGAGELFF. DNA of the CDR3: TGCAGTGCTAAGGGGGCCGGGGAGCTGTTTTTT.

The rearrangement joins TRBV12-3 or TRBV12-4 to TRBJ1-2; D is unclear. V was clipped by 5 bases and J by 6 bases, with 13 bases between them. This CDR3 has 13 amino acids. Here the CDR3 reads CASSTRRVDGYTF. The CDR3 DNA follows: TGTGCCAGCAGTACTCGCCGGGTCGATGGCTACACCTTC.

As for this clonotype: A much larger clone lies a single base off, so this may be a read error. The genes are TRBV7-2 and TRBJ2-4; TRBD1 might be the D (6 bases). Germline loops: CDR1 SGHTA, CDR2 FQGNSA. The CDR3 contains 13 residues. DNA for the CDR3: TGTGCCGGCAGCGTCGACAGGAAAAACATTCAGTACTTC. Protein product: CAGSVDRKNIQYF. Supplemented by reference TRBV7-2 and TRBJ2-4, the full variable domain reads GAGVSQSPSNKVTEKGKDVELRCDPISGHTALYWYRQSLGQGLEFLIYFQGNSAPDKSGLPSDRFSAERTGGSVSTLTIQRTQQEDSAVYLCAGSVDRKNIQYFGAGTRLSVL.